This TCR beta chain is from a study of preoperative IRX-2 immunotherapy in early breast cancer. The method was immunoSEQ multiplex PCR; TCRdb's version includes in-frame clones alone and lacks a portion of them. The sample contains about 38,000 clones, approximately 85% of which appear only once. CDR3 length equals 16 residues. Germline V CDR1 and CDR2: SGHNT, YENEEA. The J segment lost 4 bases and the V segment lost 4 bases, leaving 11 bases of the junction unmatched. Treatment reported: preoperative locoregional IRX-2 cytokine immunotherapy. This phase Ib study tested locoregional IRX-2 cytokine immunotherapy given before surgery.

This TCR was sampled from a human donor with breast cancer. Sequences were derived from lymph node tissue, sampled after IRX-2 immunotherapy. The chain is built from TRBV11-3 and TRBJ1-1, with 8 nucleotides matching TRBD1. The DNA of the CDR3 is TGTGCCAGCAGCTCGATCGGACAGGGTTGGGGCACTGAAGCTTTCTTT. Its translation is CASSSIGQGWGTEAFF.